The T cell receptor beta chain described here comes from a study of blood T cell repertoires in COVID-19. Study-wide context: Italy, Spain and the United States were the sources of the convalescent and acute COVID-19 samples. T cells, B-cell-depleted T cells, or PBMCs supplied cDNA or gDNA.

The CDR3 is 15 amino acids. V was pared by 0 bases and J by 4 bases, with 7 bases of the junction left unmatched. Germline V gene sequence: CDR1 SGHDT, CDR2 YYEEEE. Clones were sequenced by immunoSEQ multiplex PCR, and TCRdb holds only the in-frame ones, with some missing. This sample has 470,000 or so clones, with more than 85% found just once. The chain combines TRBV5-6 with TRBJ2-7, with 7 bases matching TRBD1. Sequencing used peripheral blood. The sequence came from a woman aged 25 to 39 with acute or convalescent COVID-19. CDR3 DNA: TGTGCCAGCAGCTTGGCTCCGGGACAGTCTTACGAGCAGTACTTC. Residues: CASSLAPGQSYEQYF.